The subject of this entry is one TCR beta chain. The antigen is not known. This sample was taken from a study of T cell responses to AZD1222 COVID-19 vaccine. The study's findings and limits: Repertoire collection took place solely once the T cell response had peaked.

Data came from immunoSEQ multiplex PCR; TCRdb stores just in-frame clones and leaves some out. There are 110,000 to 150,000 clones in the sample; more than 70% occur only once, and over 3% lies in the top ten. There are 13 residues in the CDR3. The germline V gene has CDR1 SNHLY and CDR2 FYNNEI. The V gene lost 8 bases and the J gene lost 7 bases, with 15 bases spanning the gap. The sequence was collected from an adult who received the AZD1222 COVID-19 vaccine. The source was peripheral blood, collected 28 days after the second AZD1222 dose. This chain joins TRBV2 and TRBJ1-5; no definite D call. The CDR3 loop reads CASRRAPTQPQHF. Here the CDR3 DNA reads TGTGCCAGCCGTAGGGCCCCGACCCAGCCCCAGCATTTT.